These 21 T cell receptor beta chains were all obtained from the same sample, sequenced in a study of shared clonotypes between healthy human individuals. TCRdb's table, derived via immunoSEQ multiplex PCR, lists solely in-frame clones and lacks some. Altogether roughly 760,000 clones are present, under 80% being singletons, with the ten largest covering 1.5% to 2%. The sequenced material came from memory CD4+ T cells sorted from blood. Noted subset: CD45RA-negative fraction. The source is a woman aged 30 to 39 in good health.

The chain is built from TRBV19 and TRBJ2-3; D is perhaps TRBD2 (5 bases). The germline gives CDR1 LNHDA, CDR2 SQIVND (reference sequence). The CDR3 has 14 residues. Trimming left V 7 bases short and J 3 bases short, with 14 bases between. The CDR3 is CASTEGLVTDTQYF. As DNA, the CDR3 is TGTGCCAGTACTGAGGGTCTTGTTACAGATACGCAGTATTTT.

This chain uses TRBV7-9 with TRBJ2-5; D uncertain. CDR3 length: 12 residues. Trimming shortened V by 3 bases and J by 1 base, and 3 bases separated the two germline ends. Germline CDR1 SEHNR, CDR2 FQNEAQ (reference sequence). This CDR3 is CASSFSQETQYF. The CDR3 region has the DNA TGTGCCAGCAGCTTTTCCCAAGAGACCCAGTACTTC.

The table lists this clone with many counts. V usage is TRBV27 and J usage is TRBJ2-2; D may be TRBD2 (6 bases). The germline V and J ends were trimmed by 1 base and 4 bases, with 19 bases remaining between them. The CDR3 totals 18 residues. Germline CDR1 and CDR2: MNHEY and SMNVEV (reference sequence). The CDR3: CASSLLPLGRLSTGELFF. The CDR3 coding sequence is TGTGCCAGCAGTTTATTGCCCCTAGGGAGGCTTAGCACCGGGGAGCTGTTTTTT.

The V call is TRBV10-2, the J call TRBJ2-5; TRBD1 matches at 9 bases. The V segment lost 6 bases and the J segment 5 bases; nucleotides outside the gene matches: 7. The CDR3 is made up of 14 amino acids. Germline assignment: CDR1 WSHSY and CDR2 SAAADI. CDR3 region: CASRRDRVTETQYF. The CDR3 nucleotides are TGCGCCAGCAGACGGGACAGGGTCACTGAGACCCAGTACTTC.

Note on this clone: Other DNA sequences within the sample encode an identical CDR3. The chain has TRBV6-1 and TRBJ2-7; weak D call: TRBD1 (5 bases). The CDR3 is 15 amino acids. In germline, CDR1 is MNHNS, CDR2 SASEGT. V was shortened by 2 bases and J by 2 bases, with 13 bases between the two germline ends. As DNA, the CDR3 is TGTGCCAGCAGTGAACCTGGAACAGGTACCTACGAGCAGTACTTC. Protein sequence: CASSEPGTGTYEQYF.

Here the CDR3 DNA reads TGTGCCAGCAGCTTGAGTGGAGGGCTTCCCTCCTACGAGCAGTACTTC. This sequence encodes CASSLSGGLPSYEQYF. The rearrangement joins TRBV5-6 to TRBJ2-7; weak D call: TRBD2 (6 bases). With 1 base removed from V and 0 bases from J, the gap between germline ends came to 14 bases. Germline values: CDR1 SGHDT, CDR2 YYEEEE. This CDR3 is 16 amino acids long.

This sequence joins TRBV15 and TRBJ1-1, with D unclear. The CDR3 covers 13 residues. Trimming left V 3 bases short and J 3 bases short, with 8 bases between. Germline V gene sequence: CDR1 LNHNV, CDR2 YYDKDF (reference sequence). CDR3 amino acids: CATSSQADTEAFF. The CDR3 nucleotides are TGTGCCACCAGCAGTCAGGCCGACACTGAAGCTTTCTTT.

This chain links TRBV2 with TRBJ1-1; TRBD1 matches 7 bases. The CDR3 sequence is 11 residues long. Germline CDR1 and CDR2: SNHLY and FYNNEI. The trim removed 8 bases at V and 8 bases at J, leaving 5 bases unmatched. Written as DNA, the CDR3 is TGTGCCAGCCGAGGGGGCCTCGAAGCTTTCTTT. This gives the protein CASRGGLEAFF.

The CDR3 nucleotides read TGTGCCAGCAGTTGGACGGCGGAGGGCGAGCAGTACTTC. It translates to CASSWTAEGEQYF. J is TRBJ2-7 and V is TRBV28, with D perhaps TRBD2 (6 bases). The germline V gene encodes CDR1 MDHEN and CDR2 SYDVKM. Trimming took 4 bases from V and 6 from J, leaving 13 bases between them. The CDR3 spans 13 residues.

CDR3 region: CASSLRRSSSGSVETQYF. Here the CDR3 DNA reads TGTGCCAGCAGCTTACGCAGATCTAGTAGCGGGAGCGTGGAGACCCAGTACTTC. The J gene is TRBJ2-5, the V gene TRBV7-9; 9 bases line up with TRBD2. From germline, CDR1 is SEHNR and CDR2 FQNEAQ (reference sequence). The CDR3 covers 18 residues. With 2 bases clipped from V and 5 bases from J, the junction kept 15 bases outside the gene matches.

J is TRBJ2-2 and V is TRBV7-9; D is undetermined. Germline values: CDR1 SEHNR, CDR2 FQNEAQ (reference sequence). The CDR3 loop spans 14 amino acids. The V end was cut by 3 bases, the J end by 1 base, with 6 bases between. The CDR3 loop reads CASSFTQNTGELFF. Written as DNA, the CDR3 is TGTGCCAGCAGCTTTACCCAGAACACCGGGGAGCTGTTTTTT. Drawing the rest from reference TRBV7-9 and TRBJ2-2, the complete variable domain is DTGVSQNPRHKITKRGQNVTFRCDPISEHNRLYWYRQTLGQGPEFLTYFQNEAQLEKSRLLSDRFSAERPKGSFSTLEIQRTEQGDSAMYLCASSFTQNTGELFFGEGSRLTVL.

CDR3 sequence: CASSLGFRAGGWLETQYF. CDR3 DNA: TGTGCCAGCAGCTTAGGTTTTCGGGCAGGGGGCTGGTTGGAGACCCAGTACTTC. The chain uses TRBV7-9 and TRBJ2-5; 8 positions agree with TRBD1. The CDR3 totals 18 residues. CDR1 is SEHNR, CDR2 FQNEAQ, per germline (reference sequence). V dropped 1 base and J dropped 5; count of bases not matched to a gene: 15. The variable domain in full, with the rest retrieved from reference TRBV7-9 and TRBJ2-5, is DTGVSQNPRHKITKRGQNVTFRCDPISEHNRLYWYRQTLGQGPEFLTYFQNEAQLEKSRLLSDRFSAERPKGSFSTLEIQRTEQGDSAMYLCASSLGFRAGGWLETQYFGPGTRLLVL.

The gene calls are TRBV19 and TRBJ2-1, with TRBD1 identical over 7 bases. There are 14 residues in the CDR3. The junction had 8 bases not matched to a gene; V was cut back by 6 bases and J by 6 bases. Germline V CDR1 and CDR2: LNHDA, SQIVND (reference sequence). DNA of the CDR3: TGTGCCAGTAGAAGAGGGGGCCCCTCCAATGAGCAGTTCTTC. Protein: CASRRGGPSNEQFF.

As concerns this clone: The identical CDR3 is also encoded by other nucleotide sequences in the sample. The V and J genes are TRBV7-9 and TRBJ1-1; D is perhaps TRBD1 (6 bases). Between the trimmed V and J ends, which lost 6 bases and 1 base, there was a span of 9 bases. Germline V gene lookup returns CDR1 SEHNR and CDR2 FQNEAQ (reference sequence). This CDR3 is built from 13 residues. CDR3 coding DNA: TGTGCCAGCAGTAAACAGGGGAACACTGAAGCTTTCTTT. Protein product: CASSKQGNTEAFF.

This chain joins TRBV7-8 and TRBJ1-1; 8 bases fit TRBD1. Germline assignment: CDR1 SGHVS and CDR2 FQNEAQ. This CDR3 is built from 13 residues. The trim removed 4 bases at V and 8 bases at J, leaving 6 bases unmatched. The CDR3 spells CASSSPTGAEAFF. DNA for the CDR3: TGTGCCAGCAGCTCGCCGACAGGGGCCGAAGCTTTCTTT.

The J gene is TRBJ2-3, the V gene TRBV5-1; the D gene is possibly TRBD2 (5 bases). The CDR3 has 13 residues. The V end lost 2 bases, the J end lost 2 bases, and 6 bases lay between the germline ends. The germline CDR1 and CDR2 sequences are SGHRS and YFSETQ. CDR3 DNA: TGCGCCAGCAGCTTCGACTACACAGATACGCAGTATTTT. Protein sequence: CASSFDYTDTQYF.

This CDR3 reads CASSAVQEQFF. CDR3 sequence (DNA): TGTGCCAGTTCAGCGGTTCAAGAGCAGTTCTTC. V usage is TRBV2 and J usage is TRBJ2-1, with a possible D match to TRBD2 (5 bases). Germline lookup yields CDR1 SNHLY and CDR2 FYNNEI. With 9 bases removed from V and 10 bases from J, the gap between germline ends came to 13 bases. The CDR3 spans 11 residues.

The sample holds one count of this clone. This chain links TRBV7-3 with TRBJ1-1, with 7 nucleotides matching TRBD1. The CDR3 length is 14 residues. J was trimmed by 2 bases and V by 4 bases; bases with no gene match: 4. CDR1 SGHTA and CDR2 FQGTGA come from the germline V gene. CDR3 DNA: TGTGCCAGCAGCTCAACAGGGGCAAACACTGAAGCTTTCTTT. As protein: CASSSTGANTEAFF.

The chain uses TRBV6-4 and TRBJ2-1, with 9 bases identical to TRBD2. The V segment lost 4 bases and the J segment 8 bases; nucleotides outside the gene matches: 15. This CDR3 spans 17 amino acids. CDR1 is MRHNA and CDR2 is SNTAGT in the germline V gene. This chain's CDR3 is CASSVNLAGGPLDEQFF. The DNA of the CDR3 is TGTGCCAGCAGTGTGAATTTGGCGGGAGGGCCGTTGGATGAGCAGTTCTTC.

Comment on this clone: Other nucleotide sequences from this sample produce the same CDR3. The chain has TRBV6-1 and TRBJ1-1, with a tentative D call TRBD1 (6 bases). The CDR3 is 14 amino acids. The germline gives CDR1 MNHNS, CDR2 SASEGT. V was cut by 6 bases and J by 4 bases, with 15 bases left in between. The CDR3 coding sequence is TGTGCCAGCAGCGCGAGGGGGGGAAGCACTGAAGCTTTCTTT. This gives the protein CASSARGGSTEAFF.

The V gene is TRBV10-2, the J gene TRBJ1-2; the match to TRBD1 covers 8 bases. The V and J ends lost 1 base and 4 bases, in that order; junction bases with no gene match: 2. Germline assignment: CDR1 WSHSY and CDR2 SAAADI. The CDR3 is 14 amino acids. The CDR3 loop reads CASSEYGQGYGYTF. The CDR3, as DNA: TGCGCCAGCAGTGAGTACGGACAGGGCTATGGCTACACCTTC.